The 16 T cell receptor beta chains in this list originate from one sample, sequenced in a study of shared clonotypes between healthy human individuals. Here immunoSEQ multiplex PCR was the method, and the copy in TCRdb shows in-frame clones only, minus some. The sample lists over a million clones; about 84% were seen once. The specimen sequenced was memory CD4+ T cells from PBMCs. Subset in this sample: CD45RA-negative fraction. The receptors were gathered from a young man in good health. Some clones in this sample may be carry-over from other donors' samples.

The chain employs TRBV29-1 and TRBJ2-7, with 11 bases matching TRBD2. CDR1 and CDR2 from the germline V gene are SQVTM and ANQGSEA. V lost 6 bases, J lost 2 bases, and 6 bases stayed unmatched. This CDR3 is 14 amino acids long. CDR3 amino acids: CSVYTSGRAYEQYF. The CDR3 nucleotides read TGCAGCGTGTATACTAGCGGGAGAGCCTACGAGCAGTACTTC.

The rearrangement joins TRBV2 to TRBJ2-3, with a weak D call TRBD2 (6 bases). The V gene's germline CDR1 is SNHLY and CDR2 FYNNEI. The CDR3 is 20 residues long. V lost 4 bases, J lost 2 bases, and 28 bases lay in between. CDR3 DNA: TGTGCCAGCAGTGGAAAACTAGGACTATCGATAGAAATCAACACAGATACGCAGTATTTT. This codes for CASSGKLGLSIEINTDTQYF.

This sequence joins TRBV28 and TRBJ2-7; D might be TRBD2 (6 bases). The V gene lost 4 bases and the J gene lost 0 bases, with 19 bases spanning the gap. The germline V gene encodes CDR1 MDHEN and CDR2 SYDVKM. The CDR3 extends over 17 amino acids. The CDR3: CASSSGGRDASSYEQYF. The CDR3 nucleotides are TGTGCCAGCAGTTCCGGAGGGCGGGACGCAAGCTCCTACGAGCAGTACTTC.

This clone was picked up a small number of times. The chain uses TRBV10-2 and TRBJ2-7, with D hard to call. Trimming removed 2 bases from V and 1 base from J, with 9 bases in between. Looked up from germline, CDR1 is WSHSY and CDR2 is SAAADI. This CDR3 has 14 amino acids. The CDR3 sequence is CASSEVLDSYEQYF. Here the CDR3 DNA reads TGCGCCAGCAGTGAGGTTCTGGATTCCTACGAGCAGTACTTC.

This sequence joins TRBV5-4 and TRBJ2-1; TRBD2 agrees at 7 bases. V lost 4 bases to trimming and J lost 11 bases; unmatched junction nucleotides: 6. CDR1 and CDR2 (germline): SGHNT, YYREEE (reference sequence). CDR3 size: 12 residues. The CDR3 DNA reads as TGTGCCAGCAGCCCGCCGGGACTACAGCAGTTCTTC. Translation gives CASSPPGLQQFF.

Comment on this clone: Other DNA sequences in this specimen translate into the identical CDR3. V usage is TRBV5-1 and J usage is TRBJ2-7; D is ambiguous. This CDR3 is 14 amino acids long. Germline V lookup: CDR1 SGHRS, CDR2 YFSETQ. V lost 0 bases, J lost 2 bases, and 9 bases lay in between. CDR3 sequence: CASSLAAGPYEQYF. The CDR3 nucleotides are TGCGCCAGCAGCTTGGCCGCCGGACCCTACGAGCAGTACTTC. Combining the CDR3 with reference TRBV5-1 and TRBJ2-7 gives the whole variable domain KAGVTQTPRYLIKTRGQQVTLSCSPISGHRSVSWYQQTPGQGLQFLFEYFSETQRNKGNFPGRFSGRQFSNSRSEMNVSTLELGDSALYLCASSLAAGPYEQYFGPGTRLTVT.

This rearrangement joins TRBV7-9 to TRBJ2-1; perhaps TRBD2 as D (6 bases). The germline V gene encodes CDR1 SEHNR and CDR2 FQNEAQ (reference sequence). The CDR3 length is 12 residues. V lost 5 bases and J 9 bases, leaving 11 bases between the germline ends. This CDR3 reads CASSPVGGEQFF. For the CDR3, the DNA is TGTGCCAGCAGCCCTGTGGGGGGTGAGCAGTTCTTC.

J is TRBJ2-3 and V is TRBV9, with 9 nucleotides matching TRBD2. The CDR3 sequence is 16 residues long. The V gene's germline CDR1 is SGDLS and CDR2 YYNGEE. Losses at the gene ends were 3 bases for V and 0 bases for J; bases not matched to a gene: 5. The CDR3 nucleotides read TGTGCCAGCAGCGGACGACTAGCGGTTAGCACAGATACGCAGTATTTT. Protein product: CASSGRLAVSTDTQYF.

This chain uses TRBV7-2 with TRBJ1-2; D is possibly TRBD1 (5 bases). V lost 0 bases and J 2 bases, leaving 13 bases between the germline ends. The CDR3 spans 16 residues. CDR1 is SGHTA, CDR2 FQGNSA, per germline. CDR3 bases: TGTGCCAGCAGCTTAGCTCGGTCGGACATCAACTATGGCTACACCTTC. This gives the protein CASSLARSDINYGYTF. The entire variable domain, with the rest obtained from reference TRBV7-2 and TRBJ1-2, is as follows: GAGVSQSPSNKVTEKGKDVELRCDPISGHTALYWYRQSLGQGLEFLIYFQGNSAPDKSGLPSDRFSAERTGGSVSTLTIQRTQQEDSAVYLCASSLARSDINYGYTFGSGTRLTVV.

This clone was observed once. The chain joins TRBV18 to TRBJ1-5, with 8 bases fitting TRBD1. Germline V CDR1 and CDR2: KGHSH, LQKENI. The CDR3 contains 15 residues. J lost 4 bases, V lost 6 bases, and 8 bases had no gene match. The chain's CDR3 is CASSPTGVWNQPQHF. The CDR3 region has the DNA TGTGCCAGCTCGCCGACAGGGGTTTGGAATCAGCCCCAGCATTTT. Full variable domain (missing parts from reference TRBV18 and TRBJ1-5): NAGVMQNPRHLVRRRGQEARLRCSPMKGHSHVYWYRQLPEEGLKFMVYLQKENIIDESGMPKERFSAEFPKEGPSILRIQQVVRGDSAAYFCASSPTGVWNQPQHFGDGTRLSIL.

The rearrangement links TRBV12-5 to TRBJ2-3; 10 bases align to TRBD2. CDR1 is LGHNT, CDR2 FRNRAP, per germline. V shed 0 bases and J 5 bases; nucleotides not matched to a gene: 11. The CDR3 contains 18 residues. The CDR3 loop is CASGLVQGLAGAGDTQYF. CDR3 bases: TGTGCTAGTGGTTTGGTACAGGGGCTAGCGGGAGCAGGAGATACGCAGTATTTT.

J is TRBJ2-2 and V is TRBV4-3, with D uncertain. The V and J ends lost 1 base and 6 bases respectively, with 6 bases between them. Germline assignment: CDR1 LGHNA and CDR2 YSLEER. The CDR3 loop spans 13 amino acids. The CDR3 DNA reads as TGCGCCAGCAGCCAAGGCCCCGCCGGGGAGCTGTTTTTT. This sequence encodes CASSQGPAGELFF.

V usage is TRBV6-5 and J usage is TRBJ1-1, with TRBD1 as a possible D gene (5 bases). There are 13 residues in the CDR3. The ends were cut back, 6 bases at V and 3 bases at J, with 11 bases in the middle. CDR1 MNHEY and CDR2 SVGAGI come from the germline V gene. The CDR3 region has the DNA TGTGCCAGCAGGGACTTAGGGGACACTGAAGCTTTCTTT. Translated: CASRDLGDTEAFF.

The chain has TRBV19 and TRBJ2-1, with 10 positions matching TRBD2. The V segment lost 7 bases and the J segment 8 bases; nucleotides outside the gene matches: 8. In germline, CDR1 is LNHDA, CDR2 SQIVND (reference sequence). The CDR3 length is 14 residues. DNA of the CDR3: TGTGCCAGTAAAGGGAGCGGGAGGGCCTATGAGCAGTTCTTC. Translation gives CASKGSGRAYEQFF.

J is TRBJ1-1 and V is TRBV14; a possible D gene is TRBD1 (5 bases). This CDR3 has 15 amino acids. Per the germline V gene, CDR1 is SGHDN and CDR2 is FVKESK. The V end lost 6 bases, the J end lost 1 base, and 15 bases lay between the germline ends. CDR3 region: CASSPREGWNTEAFF. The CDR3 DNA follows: TGTGCCAGCAGTCCAAGAGAGGGGTGGAACACTGAAGCTTTCTTT.

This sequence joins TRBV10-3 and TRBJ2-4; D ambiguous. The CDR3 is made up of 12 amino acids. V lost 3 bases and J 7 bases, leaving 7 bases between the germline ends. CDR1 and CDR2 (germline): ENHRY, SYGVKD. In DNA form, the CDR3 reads TGTGCCATCAGTGAATACGGCAACATTCAGTACTTC. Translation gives CAISEYGNIQYF.